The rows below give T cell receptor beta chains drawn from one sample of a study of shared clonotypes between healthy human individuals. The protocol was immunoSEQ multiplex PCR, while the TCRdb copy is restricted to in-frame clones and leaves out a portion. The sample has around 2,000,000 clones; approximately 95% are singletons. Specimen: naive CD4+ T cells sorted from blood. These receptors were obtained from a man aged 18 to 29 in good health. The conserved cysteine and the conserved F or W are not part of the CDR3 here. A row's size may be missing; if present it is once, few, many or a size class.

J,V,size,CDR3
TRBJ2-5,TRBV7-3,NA,ASSLNPGQSQETQY
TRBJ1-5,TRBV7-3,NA,ASSLDSYQPQH
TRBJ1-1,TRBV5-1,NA,ASSQEQGLTEAF
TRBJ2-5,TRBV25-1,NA,ASSEQPQDRQETQY
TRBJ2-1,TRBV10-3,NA,AISPGLAGLSSYNEQF
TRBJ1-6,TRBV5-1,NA,ASSPLAKEGGIGSPLH
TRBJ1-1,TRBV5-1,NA,ASSPQRGDTEAF
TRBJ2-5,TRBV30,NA,AWSSIRTVRETQY
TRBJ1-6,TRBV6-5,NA,ASSLQGGDNSPLH
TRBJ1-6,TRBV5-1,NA,ASSSPGTTLH
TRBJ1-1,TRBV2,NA,ASREGAWATEAF
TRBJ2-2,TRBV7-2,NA,ASSPGTYGELF
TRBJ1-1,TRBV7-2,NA,ASSPTGTATEAF
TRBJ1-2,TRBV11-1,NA,ASSFNRGPDYGYT
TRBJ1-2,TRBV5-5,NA,ASSKDTLYGYT
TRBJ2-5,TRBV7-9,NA,ASSLELSGQETQY
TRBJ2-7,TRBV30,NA,AWSPWGAQDEQY
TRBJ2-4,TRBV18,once,ASSPNLAKNIQY
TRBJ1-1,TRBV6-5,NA,ASSLLTNTEAF
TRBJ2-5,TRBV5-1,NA,ASSLGQGRSETQY
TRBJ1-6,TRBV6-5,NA,ASSRGRVGNSPLH
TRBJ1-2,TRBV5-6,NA,ASSLGEGYT
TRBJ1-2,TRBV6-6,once,ASSTQTNYGYT
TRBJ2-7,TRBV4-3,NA,ASSSKSTVERSYEQY
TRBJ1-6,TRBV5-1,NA,ASSPEGVNSPLH
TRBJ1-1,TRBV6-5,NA,ASSTTGGIAEAF
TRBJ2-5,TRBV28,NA,ASRNRVQETQY
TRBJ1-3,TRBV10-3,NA,AIRNRTGRGNTIY
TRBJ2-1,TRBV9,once,ASSVQGVGNEQF
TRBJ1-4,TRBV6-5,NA,ASSYRPRGSEKLF
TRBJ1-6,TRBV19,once,ASSIGTPGSPLH
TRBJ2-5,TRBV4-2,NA,ASSLDLGETQY
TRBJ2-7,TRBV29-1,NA,SDPRERSDDEQY
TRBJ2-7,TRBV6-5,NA,ASSPTRGGEQY
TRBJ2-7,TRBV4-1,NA,ASSQDPGTDSYEQY
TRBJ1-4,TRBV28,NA,ASRSTASGEKLF
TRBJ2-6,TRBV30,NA,AWIGIPGSGANVLT
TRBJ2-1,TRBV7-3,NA,ASSYDRDSYEQF
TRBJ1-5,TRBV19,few,ASRPGGYSSQPQH
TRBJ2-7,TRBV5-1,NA,ASGVGAGYEQY
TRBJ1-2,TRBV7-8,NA,ASSRGYNYGYT
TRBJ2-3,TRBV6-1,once,AGASTDTQY
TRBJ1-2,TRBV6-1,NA,ASQGFVGANYGYT
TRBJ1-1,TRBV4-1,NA,ASSQGPGPMNTEAF
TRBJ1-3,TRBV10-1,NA,ASSEGTGASGNTIY
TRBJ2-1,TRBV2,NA,ASSQLDPSYNEQF
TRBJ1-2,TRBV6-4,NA,ASSGQFYGYT